This entry lists 11 T cell receptor beta chains sequenced from one sample in a study of cytotoxic CD8 clonotypes in ibrutinib-treated CLL. Libraries were prepared by immunoSEQ multiplex PCR; TCRdb keeps only in-frame clonotypes and omits some of them. Of about 120,000 clones in the sample, 58% were seen once. The material was PBMCs, obtained after 24 months of ibrutinib treatment. The receptors shown here come from a human donor with chronic lymphocytic leukemia.

The chain combines TRBV6-4 with TRBJ2-1; TRBD2 matches at 10 bases. V dropped 6 bases and J dropped 1; count of bases not matched to a gene: 12. Germline CDR1 reads MRHNA; CDR2 reads SNTAGT. The CDR3 runs to 18 residues. Here the CDR3 DNA reads TGTGCCAGCAGCCGGGCTAGCGGGGGCCACTTATCCTACAATGAGCAGTTCTTC. This encodes CASSRASGGHLSYNEQFF.

This sequence joins TRBV30 and TRBJ2-5; D is undetermined. The CDR3 sequence is 13 residues long. Trimming stripped 2 bases from V and 0 bases from J, with 7 bases between. The germline CDR1 and CDR2 sequences are GTSNPN and SVGIG (reference sequence). The CDR3 here is CAWSFGYQETQYF. The DNA of the CDR3 is TGTGCCTGGAGTTTTGGGTACCAAGAGACCCAGTACTTC.

V usage is TRBV5-6 and J usage is TRBJ1-1; 9 positions match TRBD1. J lost 3 bases, V lost 5 bases, and 8 bases had no gene match. CDR3 length: 15 residues. Germline V gene sequence: CDR1 SGHDT, CDR2 YYEEEE. The CDR3 DNA reads TGTGCCAGCAGGGGGGACAGGGAAGGCGACACTGAAGCTTTCTTT. It encodes CASRGDREGDTEAFF. The variable domain in full, completed from reference TRBV5-6 and TRBJ1-1, reads DAGVTQSPTHLIKTRGQQVTLRCSPKSGHDTVSWYQQALGQGPQFIFQYYEEEERQRGNFPDRFSGHQFPNYSSELNVNALLLGDSALYLCASRGDREGDTEAFFGQGTRLTVV.

CDR3 sequence: CASNPAWSDTQYF. Here the CDR3 DNA reads TGTGCCAGCAACCCCGCGTGGTCAGATACGCAGTATTTT. The V and J genes are TRBV2 and TRBJ2-3; D unclear. With 7 bases removed from V and 4 bases from J, the gap between germline ends came to 12 bases. The CDR3 contains 13 residues. Germline V gene data show CDR1 as SNHLY and CDR2 as FYNNEI.

This clone was seen only a few times. The CDR3 spells CASSPLGSSNQPQHF. DNA for the CDR3: TGTGCCAGCTCACCATTGGGTTCTAGCAATCAGCCCCAGCATTTT. The rearrangement links TRBV18 to TRBJ1-5; D is undetermined. The germline CDR1 and CDR2 sequences are KGHSH and LQKENI. The CDR3 has 15 residues. Trimming left V 2 bases short and J 0 bases short, with 8 bases between.

This clone was detected only a few times. The chain has TRBV6-1 and TRBJ1-3; the match to TRBD1 covers 9 bases. Losses at the gene ends were 3 bases for V and 0 bases for J; bases not matched to a gene: 12. From germline, CDR1 is MNHNS and CDR2 SASEGT. CDR3 length equals 19 residues. CDR3 in amino acids: CASSDRDRDHLRSGNTIYF. CDR3 DNA: TGTGCCAGCAGTGACCGGGACAGGGATCATCTCCGCTCTGGAAACACCATATATTTT.

The rearrangement uses TRBV7-2 and TRBJ1-1; a possible D gene is TRBD1 (5 bases). CDR1 is SGHTA and CDR2 is FQGNSA in the germline V gene. The CDR3 totals 15 residues. The V gene lost 6 bases and the J gene lost 5 bases, with 19 bases spanning the gap. The DNA for the CDR3 is TGTGCCAGCAGTTCCAGGGTGATGCTGGGGACTGAAGCTTTCTTT. Residues: CASSSRVMLGTEAFF.

This clone was seen a few times. The chain is built from TRBV5-1 and TRBJ1-1, with D hard to call. This CDR3 region has 15 residues. V was shortened by 4 bases and J by 5 bases, with 18 bases between the two germline ends. Germline loops: CDR1 SGHRS, CDR2 YFSETQ. CDR3 sequence: CASSPPGKGGTEAFF. The CDR3 coding sequence is TGCGCCAGCAGCCCCCCGGGGAAGGGAGGGACTGAAGCTTTCTTT. Supplemented by reference TRBV5-1 and TRBJ1-1, the full variable domain reads KAGVTQTPRYLIKTRGQQVTLSCSPISGHRSVSWYQQTPGQGLQFLFEYFSETQRNKGNFPGRFSGRQFSNSRSEMNVSTLELGDSALYLCASSPPGKGGTEAFFGQGTRLTVV.

This clone showed up just a few times. V and J are TRBV27 and TRBJ2-3, with 12 bases matching TRBD2. This CDR3 has 17 amino acids. V shed 5 bases and J 4 bases; nucleotides not matched to a gene: 10. CDR1 is MNHEY, CDR2 SMNVEV, per germline (reference sequence). DNA for the CDR3: TGTGCCAGCAGTCCACCTAGCGGGGGGGCCGGCGCAGATACGCAGTATTTT. Its protein is CASSPPSGGAGADTQYF.

This clone was observed a handful of times. V is TRBV7-2 and J is TRBJ2-7; perhaps TRBD1 as D (5 bases). The germline CDR1 and CDR2 sequences are SGHTA and FQGNSA. V dropped 0 bases and J dropped 9 bases, with 12 bases sitting between them. The length of the CDR3 is 13 residues. The CDR3 is CASSLAAGPGQYF. Here the CDR3 DNA reads TGTGCCAGCAGCTTAGCGGCAGGGCCAGGGCAGTACTTC. The variable domain in full, with the rest retrieved from reference TRBV7-2 and TRBJ2-7, is GAGVSQSPSNKVTEKGKDVELRCDPISGHTALYWYRQSLGQGLEFLIYFQGNSAPDKSGLPSDRFSAERTGGSVSTLTIQRTQQEDSAVYLCASSLAAGPGQYFGPGTRLTVT.

V is TRBV11-3 and J is TRBJ2-4; possibly TRBD2 for D (5 bases). Germline CDR1 reads SGHNT; CDR2 reads YENEEA. V was cut by 1 base and J by 6 bases, with 10 bases left in between. This CDR3 contains 14 residues. The CDR3 coding sequence is TGTGCCAGCAGCTTAGTTGCGGGCTCAAACATTCAGTACTTC. Residues: CASSLVAGSNIQYF.